The 10 T cell receptor beta chains below were found in one sample sequenced in a study of blood T cells in healthy people across ages. With a J-beta primer mix and a sample-barcoded 5' primer, a second PCR ran roughly 6 to 12 cycles. TCRdb independently ran MiXCR on the 5' RACE reads; one entry per CDR3 protein. The sample has approximately 810,000 distinct CDR3 sequences, 25% to 35% seen once. Sequenced material: blood. These TCRs come from a woman over 75 in good health.

This clonotype was seen a single time. The chain links TRBV7-8 to TRBJ2-3, with TRBD2 identical over 10 bases. The CDR3 runs to 18 residues. CDR1 and CDR2 from the germline V gene are SGHVS and FQNEAQ. Trimming removed 4 bases from V and 0 bases from J; junction bases left unmatched: 10. CDR3 coding DNA: TGTGCCAGCAGCTACGCTAGCGGGAGCTTTCTTAGCACAGATACGCAGTATTTT. Protein: CASSYASGSFLSTDTQYF.

This clonotype was found many times. The rearrangement links TRBV14 to TRBJ1-5, with D possibly being TRBD1 (6 bases). Trimming removed 1 base at V and 7 bases at J, with 8 bases between. Germline V gives CDR1 SGHDN, CDR2 FVKESK. The CDR3 extends over 13 amino acids. This CDR3 is CASSQAGDQPQHF. Here the CDR3 DNA reads TGTGCCAGCAGCCAAGCAGGGGACCAGCCCCAGCATTTT.

This clonotype was seen many times. The rearrangement joins TRBV3-1 to TRBJ2-5; 9 nucleotides align to TRBD2. CDR1 LGHDT and CDR2 YNNKEL come from the germline V gene (reference sequence). The junction had 8 bases not matched to a gene; V was cut back by 5 bases and J by 4 bases. The CDR3 is 15 amino acids. The CDR3 reads CASSARGGWGETQYF. The CDR3 nucleotides read TGTGCCAGCAGCGCGCGGGGGGGATGGGGAGAGACCCAGTACTTC.

The chain recombines TRBV3-1 with TRBJ1-2; D might be TRBD1 (5 bases). V was pared by 3 bases and J by 8 bases, with 19 bases between. The CDR3 length is 15 residues. Germline V CDR1 and CDR2: LGHDT, YNNKEL (reference sequence). CDR3 coding DNA: TGTGCCAGCAGCCAGACATTCCGGGACCTCCGCGGCTACACCTTC. This gives the protein CASSQTFRDLRGYTF.

Ten or more counts support this clonotype. The chain uses TRBV18 and TRBJ1-6; D not certain. This CDR3 contains 15 residues. V was cut by 1 base and J by 5 bases, with 9 bases left in between. Germline loops: CDR1 KGHSH, CDR2 LQKENI. In nucleotides, the CDR3 is TGTGCCAGCTCACCACTAGCTGGAGATAATTCACCCCTCCACTTT. This sequence encodes CASSPLAGDNSPLHF.

This clonotype was seen repeatedly, ten times or more. The rearrangement joins TRBV5-1 to TRBJ2-7; the D is unclear. V was clipped by 6 bases and J by 3 bases, with 13 bases between them. CDR3 length equals 13 residues. Germline CDR1 reads SGHRS; CDR2 reads YFSETQ. The CDR3 DNA reads TGCGCCAGCACCCGACCGCCAAACTACGAGCAGTACTTC. Translating it yields CASTRPPNYEQYF.

The chain employs TRBV27 and TRBJ1-2; D possibly corresponds to TRBD1 (6 bases). The CDR3 runs to 18 residues. The germline CDR1 and CDR2 sequences are MNHEY and SMNVEV (reference sequence). V dropped 0 bases and J dropped 8 bases, with 25 bases sitting between them. The CDR3 nucleotides are TGTGCCAGCAGTTTATCTAGGGGGGGAGGTTTCCCATCTGGGGGCTACACCTTC. Translated, it gives CASSLSRGGGFPSGGYTF.

The J gene is TRBJ2-6, the V gene TRBV5-4; 8 nucleotides align to TRBD2. Germline V lookup: CDR1 SGHNT, CDR2 YYREEE (reference sequence). J gave up 2 bases and V 0 bases, and 1 base lay outside the gene matches. The CDR3 extends over 16 amino acids. This CDR3 reads CASSLAGRAGANVLTF. CDR3 nucleotide sequence: TGTGCCAGCAGCTTGGCCGGGAGGGCTGGGGCCAACGTCCTGACTTTC.

This clonotype was seen more than once but under ten times. The chain uses TRBV6-6 and TRBJ1-4; 7 bases line up with TRBD1. The CDR3 sequence is 15 residues long. V was clipped by 6 bases and J by 11 bases; unmatched bases: 15. Germline values: CDR1 MNHNY, CDR2 SVGAGI (reference sequence). Here the CDR3 reads CASRERGEGAGKLFF. The CDR3 region has the DNA TGTGCCAGCAGAGAGAGGGGAGAGGGGGCGGGGAAACTGTTTTTT.

A remark on this clonotype: Relative to the germline gene, one junction end is altered; a read error may explain this. J is TRBJ2-5 and V is TRBV28, with TRBD2 identical over 14 bases. The CDR3 extends over 15 amino acids. Germline-derived CDR1 and CDR2 are MDHEN and SYDVKM. CDR3 loop: CASSLWTSGRETQYF. The CDR3 DNA follows: TGTGCCAGCAGTCTATGGACTAGCGGGAGGGAGACCCAGTACTTC.